This paragraph reports one TCR beta chain. Its target antigen remains unknown. Base qualities are not recorded, but no much larger clone differs from it by a single base. The data derive from a study of shared clonotypes between healthy human individuals (TCRdb year 2020). About the investigation overall: The cohort included three men and a couple of women between 18 and 49 years of age. Per donor, three plates each were used for CD4 naive and CD4 memory, two for CD8 naive, and one for CD8 memory. The study deeply sequenced blood TCR repertoires of about 5 healthy adults to estimate repertoire size and the extent of clonotype sharing between individuals. Different laboratories and diverse techniques were used to prepare libraries and sequence TCR repertoires, to increase sequencing depth and limit assay-specific biases. Per donor, leukapheresis produced somewhere between about 0.8 and 9 billion PBMCs.

Including the terminal cysteine and phenylalanine, the CDR3 comprises 15 residues. Here the CDR3 DNA is all that survives: 45 bases in frame from base 1. Trimming removed 7 bases from V and 4 bases from J, leaving 19 bases between the germline ends. CDR1 is given as MNHEY and CDR2 as SVGAGI, both from the germline V gene. The donors were healthy, HIV-negative adults who had no recently reported acute infections or vaccinations. Every donor was a Caucasian adult living in Nashville, Tennessee, USA. Magnetic negative selection was used to enrich CD4+ T cells, after which naive cells were positively selected on CD45RA and the negative fraction became the memory subset. Blood was obtained by leukapheresis, after which PBMCs were separated by Ficoll-Histopaque density gradient centrifugation and cryopreserved in liquid nitrogen vapor phase. Purity and quantity of every magnetically sorted T cell population were checked by analytical flow cytometry. From each sorted fraction, genomic DNA was isolated and quantified by UV absorbance on a Nanodrop 2000c.

Using the deep immunoSEQ assay, multiplex PCR amplified TCR CDR3 regions from genomic DNA. Genomic DNA extracted from each cell subset was distributed evenly over all wells of several immunoSEQ 96-well plates, and each plate served as one replicate. For sorted subsets, each replicate PCR was loaded with roughly 0.2 ug genomic DNA, equivalent to 30,000 or so T cell genomes. The purified libraries were quantified using a Qubit 3.0 fluorometer, sized with a Bioanalyzer 2100, and then quantified again using the KAPA Library Quantification kit. Every immunoSEQ 96-well plate was sequenced on a dedicated single-read 150-cycle Illumina NextSeq 550 flow cell. As for the original processing: Because the immunoSEQ output held only junctional sequences and lacked quality scores, the filtering could not match the filtering applied to full-length reads. Sequences were annotated with PyIR, a Python wrapper for IgBLAST v1.9, using IMGT germline references to assign V/J genes and CDR3. Reads were filtered out if the reads had weak V/J assignments (E-value above 1e-6), no CDR3, stop codons, out-of-frame junctions, or ambiguous translated residues. V3J clonotypes were defined as sequences sharing an identical inferred V gene, J gene, and CDR3 amino acid sequence. To compute the percentage overlap between repertoires, the number of shared unique clonotypes was divided by the size of the smaller repertoire. Repertoire richness was assessed with RTK rarefaction, the Chao1 estimator, and Recon v2.1 estimates of unobserved clonotypes. Generation probabilities for all TCRbeta clonotypes obtained by the gDNA method from a few donors were computed using OLGA. TCRdb holds this immuneACCESS table with in-frame rearrangements only. Some clones are missing; in checked studies, unresolved V genes explain under half, and the rest has no known cause. Clone size and the V and J calls come from that table; the DNA yielded D and trimming. Across this sample there are millions of clones, with roughly 95% seen only once. Approximately 0.13% of the sample is held by the ten biggest clonotypes.

Results and caveats for the whole study, not just this receptor: Pairwise subsampling led to the expectation that sequencing depth would affect the degree of clonotype sharing among donors. Because the study included a small number of donors, the genetic and exposure-history diversity represented was limited. Compared with non-shared clonotypes, clonotypes shared by all four sorted-subset donors had higher generation probabilities. Sampling was limited to blood, and TCR repertoires in tissue likely differ from TCR repertoires in blood. When a few donors were compared, the shared fraction of clonotypes was around 5% for naive CD4, 3% to 4% for naive CD8, more than 2% for memory CD4, and 0.4% for memory CD8. Even with the large sequencing depth, rarefaction of the sorted-subset datasets indicated that sequencing was incomplete. Naive subsets generally had larger estimated clonotype richness than memory subsets.

This sequence was found in a man aged 18 to 35 in good health. The sequenced sample consisted of naive CD4+ T cells sorted from blood. The meaning of the sample's cell subset or site label: CD45RA+ positively selected. The rearranged chain carries TRBV6-5 and TRBJ1-1; no D gene can be assigned with confidence. At the DNA level, the sequence is TGTGCCAGCATTATTTACATAGGGAGCCCCACTGAAGCTTTCTTT. Its protein reads: CASIIYIGSPTEAFF.